One sample yielded the 24 T cell receptor beta chains listed below, sequenced in a study of T-cell reconstitution after alpha-beta-depleted transplantation in children. Unique molecular identifiers tagged the TCRbeta library. TCRdb used MiXCR to reprocess the PCR reads, holding one entry per CDR3 protein. Here the sample spans about 610,000 distinct CDR3 sequences, 10% to 13% being singletons. Sequencing was performed on PBMCs from the stem cell graft donor, taken from the stem cell graft. Source of these receptors: a human donor who donated a stem cell graft to a child with acute myeloid leukemia.

The chain couples TRBV6-2 or TRBV6-3 to TRBJ2-5; no clear D gene. The CDR3 is 12 residues long. Germline V gene data show CDR1 as MNHEY and CDR2 as SVGEGT. Between the trimmed V and J ends, which lost 7 bases and 2 bases, there was a span of 8 bases. The CDR3 DNA follows: TGTGCCAGCACCACAGTGCAAGAGACCCAGTACTTC. Its translation is CASTTVQETQYF.

This clonotype was seen a few times. J is TRBJ2-7 and V is TRBV7-3; TRBD2 agrees at 8 bases. CDR3 size: 15 residues. The V gene's germline CDR1 is SGHTA and CDR2 FQGTGA. J gave up 8 bases and V 6 bases, and 15 bases lay outside the gene matches. CDR3 in DNA: TGTGCCAGCAGTCCCGTAGCGGGATCGGTGCAGCAGCAGTACTTC. It yields the protein CASSPVAGSVQQQYF.

The rearrangement links TRBV5-1 to TRBJ2-7; D remains unclear. Germline CDR1 and CDR2: SGHRS and YFSETQ. V shed 1 base and J shed 4 bases, with 9 bases lying between them. The CDR3 sequence is 13 residues long. The CDR3 DNA reads TGCGCCAGCAGCTTGACGGGCCAATACGAGCAGTACTTC. It specifies CASSLTGQYEQYF.

This clonotype showed up many times. The rearrangement uses TRBV27 and TRBJ2-2; perhaps TRBD1 as D (5 bases). This CDR3 has 14 amino acids. V was shortened by 7 bases and J by 2 bases, with 11 bases between the two germline ends. Germline-derived CDR1 and CDR2 are MNHEY and SMNVEV (reference sequence). The CDR3 DNA follows: TGTGCCAGCAAAAGGACACCAAACACCGGGGAGCTGTTTTTT. Amino acid sequence: CASKRTPNTGELFF.

This chain uses TRBV7-2 with TRBJ2-5, with TRBD2 as a possible D gene (6 bases). CDR1 SGHTA and CDR2 FQGNSA come from the germline V gene. Between the trimmed V and J ends, which lost 2 bases and 5 bases, there was a span of 15 bases. CDR3 length: 15 residues. CDR3 residues: CASSLITGGDETQYF. In DNA, the CDR3 is TGTGCCAGCAGCTTAATCACTGGAGGGGACGAGACCCAGTACTTC.

In its sample, this clonotype was seen many times. This chain links TRBV20-1 with TRBJ2-3; TRBD1 agrees at 7 bases. CDR1 and CDR2 from the germline V gene are DFQATT and SNEGSKA (reference sequence). This CDR3 contains 15 residues. V dropped 0 bases and J dropped 5; count of bases not matched to a gene: 8. CDR3 DNA: TGCAGTGCTAGAGAATCCGAACAGGGGCTAGATACGCAGTATTTT. Translating gives CSARESEQGLDTQYF.

This clonotype was seen repeatedly, ten times or more. The chain carries TRBV6-5 and TRBJ2-1, with TRBD2 matching over 8 bases. This CDR3 is built from 15 residues. In germline, CDR1 is MNHEY, CDR2 SVGAGI. V lost 2 bases, J lost 7 bases, and 7 bases stayed unmatched. The CDR3 coding sequence is TGTGCCAGCAGTTACCTGTCTAGCGGGTTGAATGAGCAGTTCTTC. Translated: CASSYLSSGLNEQFF.

This clonotype appeared many times. The gene calls are TRBV12-3 or TRBV12-4 and TRBJ2-1; D possibly corresponds to TRBD1 (5 bases). This CDR3 is 15 amino acids long. V was shortened by 7 bases and J by 3 bases, with 16 bases between the two germline ends. CDR3 residues: CASTLTQVGYNEQFF. In nucleotides, the CDR3 is TGTGCCAGCACCCTCACACAGGTGGGCTACAATGAGCAGTTCTTC.

CDR3 DNA: TGTGCCAGTAGCTCATTAGCGGGGGCGACTTCAAATGAGCAGTTCTTC. It specifies CASSSLAGATSNEQFF. The chain uses TRBV19 and TRBJ2-1, with 9 bases that match TRBD2. V dropped 6 bases and J dropped 7; count of bases not matched to a gene: 13. The CDR3 sequence is 16 residues long. The V gene's germline CDR1 is LNHDA and CDR2 SQIVND (reference sequence). Together with reference TRBV19 and TRBJ2-1, the CDR3 gives the full variable domain: DGGITQSPKYLFRKEGQNVTLSCEQNLNHDAMYWYRQDPGQGLRLIYYSQIVNDFQKGDIAEGYSVSREKKESFPLTVTSAQKNPTAFYLCASSSLAGATSNEQFFGPGTRLTVL.

This chain links TRBV28 with TRBJ2-1; TRBD2 matches 10 bases. CDR1 and CDR2 from the germline V gene are MDHEN and SYDVKM. V lost 7 bases, J lost 6 bases, and 9 bases stayed unmatched. There are 15 residues in the CDR3. The CDR3 region is CASTPSGRVSNEQFF. The CDR3 coding sequence is TGTGCCAGCACACCGAGCGGGAGGGTAAGCAATGAGCAGTTCTTC.

V usage is TRBV7-3 and J usage is TRBJ2-1; 9 positions match TRBD1. Germline-derived CDR1 and CDR2 are SGHTA and FQGTGA. Germline trimming cut 5 bases from V and 4 bases from J; bases unmatched to any gene: 6. The CDR3 is made up of 15 amino acids. CDR3 sequence (DNA): TGTGCCAGCAGCCCACCCGGGACAGGGTACAATGAGCAGTTCTTC. The encoded protein is CASSPPGTGYNEQFF.

The V gene is TRBV18, the J gene TRBJ2-1, with no clear D. This CDR3 region has 16 residues. Germline V gene sequence: CDR1 KGHSH, CDR2 LQKENI. Trimming cost V 5 bases and J 0 bases, with 14 bases left between them. The CDR3 DNA is TGTGCCAGCTCATTTTCTCAGCCGAGCTCCTACAATGAGCAGTTCTTC. This sequence encodes CASSFSQPSSYNEQFF.

The V gene is TRBV6-5, the J gene TRBJ2-7; D is possibly TRBD1 or TRBD2 (5 bases each). With 5 bases removed from V and 3 bases from J, the gap between germline ends came to 14 bases. CDR3 length: 14 residues. Germline-derived CDR1 and CDR2 are MNHEY and SVGAGI. The CDR3 spells CASSPGAGNYEQYF. In nucleotides, the CDR3 is TGTGCCAGCAGTCCCGGGGCAGGCAACTACGAGCAGTACTTC.

This clonotype came up many times. V is TRBV12-3 or TRBV12-4 and J is TRBJ1-2; tentative D call: TRBD1 (5 bases). The germline V and J ends were trimmed by 1 base and 3 bases, with 12 bases remaining between them. There are 15 residues in the CDR3. CDR3 residues: CASSLEGGGDYGYTF. CDR3 DNA: TGTGCCAGCAGTTTAGAGGGCGGGGGAGACTATGGCTACACCTTC.

This chain joins TRBV28 and TRBJ2-7; 8 bases line up with TRBD1. CDR1 is MDHEN, CDR2 SYDVKM, per germline. The trim removed 3 bases at V and 3 bases at J, leaving 7 bases unmatched. The CDR3 runs to 15 residues. The CDR3 DNA reads TGTGCCAGCAGTTTGCCCGGGACAGGTTACTACGAGCAGTACTTC. It is translated as CASSLPGTGYYEQYF.

This rearrangement joins TRBV11-1 to TRBJ2-1; tentatively, D is TRBD1 (8 bases). The germline V gene has CDR1 SGHAT and CDR2 FQDESV (reference sequence). The ends were cut back, 5 bases at V and 12 bases at J, with 29 bases in the middle. The CDR3 contains 17 residues. As DNA, the CDR3 is TGTGCCAGCAGCCCCTGGGGGGGGGACAGGCGCACCTGGGGGCAGTTCTTC. It codes for CASSPWGGDRRTWGQFF.

The chain couples TRBV12-3 or TRBV12-4 to TRBJ2-3, with D perhaps TRBD2 (6 bases). V lost 6 bases to trimming and J lost 3 bases, with 19 bases between them. CDR3 length equals 16 residues. The CDR3 nucleotides read TGTGCCAGCAGATCGGGATTACTGGGGGGTACAGATACGCAGTATTTT. Protein sequence: CASRSGLLGGTDTQYF.

This clonotype has a count of ten or more. This chain joins TRBV6-5 and TRBJ2-2; 9 bases fit TRBD1. The CDR3 extends over 16 amino acids. The trim removed 2 bases at V and 7 bases at J, leaving 8 bases unmatched. Germline CDR1 reads MNHEY; CDR2 reads SVGAGI. The CDR3 sequence: CASSYTSGTGSGELFF. CDR3 sequence (DNA): TGTGCCAGCAGTTACACCTCCGGGACAGGGAGCGGGGAGCTGTTTTTT.

This chain uses TRBV9 with TRBJ1-2; D may be TRBD1 (5 bases). V was pared by 4 bases and J by 0 bases, with 13 bases between. Germline CDR1 reads SGDLS; CDR2 reads YYNGEE. CDR3 length: 15 residues. Here the CDR3 DNA reads TGTGCCAGCAGCCCAATGGACACCTCTAACTATGGCTACACCTTC. It codes for CASSPMDTSNYGYTF.

The genes are TRBV7-9 and TRBJ2-7, with 10 bases lining up with TRBD1. The CDR3 extends over 16 amino acids. Germline assignment: CDR1 SEHNR and CDR2 FQNEAQ (reference sequence). J lost 5 bases, V lost 3 bases, and 10 bases had no gene match. Here the CDR3 reads CASSFYEGQGLHEQYF. The CDR3, as DNA: TGTGCCAGCAGCTTTTATGAGGGACAGGGGCTGCACGAGCAGTACTTC. The full variable domain, with the rest looked up from reference TRBV7-9 and TRBJ2-7, is DTGVSQNPRHKITKRGQNVTFRCDPISEHNRLYWYRQTLGQGPEFLTYFQNEAQLEKSRLLSDRFSAERPKGSFSTLEIQRTEQGDSAMYLCASSFYEGQGLHEQYFGPGTRLTVT.

In its sample, this clonotype was seen a few times. The rearrangement links TRBV10-3 to TRBJ2-2; a possible D gene is TRBD2 (6 bases). V was clipped by 0 bases and J by 5 bases, with 10 bases between them. Germline V gene sequence: CDR1 ENHRY, CDR2 SYGVKD. The CDR3 length is 15 residues. The CDR3, as DNA: TGTGCCATCAGTGAGTCGATAGGAGGGACCGGGGAGCTGTTTTTT. Translation gives CAISESIGGTGELFF.

This clonotype was picked up a small number of times. The chain joins TRBV20-1 to TRBJ1-1; D call uncertain. The germline V gene has CDR1 DFQATT and CDR2 SNEGSKA (reference sequence). V shed 2 bases and J shed 0 bases, with 13 bases lying between them. There are 15 residues in the CDR3. This chain's CDR3 is CSARTEVLMNTEAFF. The CDR3 bases are TGCAGTGCTAGAACGGAGGTCCTCATGAACACTGAAGCTTTCTTT.

This clonotype was seen ten or more times. The rearrangement joins TRBV20-1 to TRBJ2-2; 7 nucleotides match TRBD2. V trimming: 5 bases; J trimming: 6 bases; junction bases outside the gene matches: 6. Germline CDR1 and CDR2: DFQATT and SNEGSKA (reference sequence). The CDR3 totals 13 residues. CDR3 bases: TGCAGTGCTCCAAGCGCGGGGGCCGGGGAGCTGTTTTTT. This translates into CSAPSAGAGELFF.

This clonotype was recorded a few times. The chain joins TRBV5-1 to TRBJ2-7; D may match TRBD1 or TRBD2 (5 bases each). From germline, CDR1 is SGHRS and CDR2 YFSETQ. The CDR3 contains 14 residues. The ends were cut back, 4 bases at V and 4 bases at J, with 15 bases in the middle. As DNA, the CDR3 is TGCGCCAGCAGCATCGGGACCCTTCGATACGAGCAGTACTTC. Translation gives CASSIGTLRYEQYF.